The 13 T cell receptor beta chains below come from one sample, sequenced in a study of cytomegalovirus exposure and HLA in healthy donors. The assay was immunoSEQ multiplex PCR, and TCRdb's table has in-frame clones only and misses some. Here the sample spans 100,000 or so clones, 85% being singletons. Sequenced: PBMCs. These receptors all come from a man between 18 and 35 years old in good health and CMV-seropositive.

This clone was seen a single time. This chain uses TRBV10-3 with TRBJ2-1, with 9 bases aligning to TRBD2. Germline CDR1 is ENHRY and CDR2 is SYGVKD. The junction had 8 bases not matched to a gene; V was cut back by 0 bases and J by 8 bases. This CDR3 spans 16 amino acids. CDR3 DNA: TGTGCCATCAGTGAGTCGGTTAGCGGGAGTATGGATGAGCAGTTCTTC. The encoded protein is CAISESVSGSMDEQFF.

The gene calls are TRBV6-1 and TRBJ2-3, with TRBD1 identical over 9 bases. V dropped 5 bases and J dropped 4; count of bases not matched to a gene: 4. The germline gives CDR1 MNHNS, CDR2 SASEGT. The CDR3 has 14 amino acids. The CDR3, as DNA: TGTGCCAGCAGTCAGGGGACAGGGCCAGATACGCAGTATTTT. This sequence encodes CASSQGTGPDTQYF.

The CDR3 nucleotides are TGTGCCACCAGCAGAGGGGGAGTGACAGGGCTCCAAGAGACCCAGTACTTC. This translates into CATSRGGVTGLQETQYF. This chain joins TRBV15 and TRBJ2-5, with 7 bases identical to TRBD1. The germline gives CDR1 LNHNV, CDR2 YYDKDF (reference sequence). CDR3 length: 17 residues. J was trimmed by 1 base and V by 1 base; bases with no gene match: 9.

V usage is TRBV27 and J usage is TRBJ2-1; D is unclear. The CDR3 is made up of 12 amino acids. Germline CDR1 is MNHEY and CDR2 is SMNVEV (reference sequence). V was pared by 5 bases and J by 4 bases, with 6 bases between. The CDR3 protein is CASSPTYNEQFF. CDR3 nucleotides: TGTGCCAGCAGTCCGACTTACAATGAGCAGTTCTTC.

The rearrangement uses TRBV9 and TRBJ2-1; 7 bases are a match to TRBD1. Germline CDR1 and CDR2: SGDLS and YYNGEE. V gave up 6 bases and J gave up 0 bases; unmatched junction bases: 6. This CDR3 is built from 15 residues. This CDR3 reads CASNPTGSSYNEQFF. CDR3 DNA sequence: TGTGCCAGCAACCCGACAGGGAGCTCCTACAATGAGCAGTTCTTC.

The chain is built from TRBV7-3 and TRBJ2-2, with TRBD2 identical over 7 bases. From germline, CDR1 is SGHTA and CDR2 FQGTGA. Trimming at V came to 5 bases and at J to 4 bases, leaving 13 bases not matched to a gene. The CDR3 runs 17 residues. The CDR3 coding sequence is TGTGCCAGCAGCCCCTCCTCTGGGAGGGGAGGCACCGGGGAGCTGTTTTTT. Its protein product is CASSPSSGRGGTGELFF.

J is TRBJ1-2 and V is TRBV10-3; TRBD1 matches at 9 bases. Germline CDR1 ENHRY, CDR2 SYGVKD. V shed 3 bases, J shed 2 bases, and the junction held 7 bases outside the gene matches. The CDR3 loop spans 16 amino acids. CDR3 loop: CAISDAQDRGNYGYTF. The CDR3 region has the DNA TGTGCCATCAGTGACGCACAGGACAGGGGAAACTATGGCTACACCTTC.

The chain uses TRBV15 and TRBJ2-2; 11 bases fit TRBD1. The CDR3 loop spans 16 amino acids. CDR1 is LNHNV, CDR2 YYDKDF, per germline (reference sequence). The J segment lost 7 bases and the V segment lost 1 base, leaving 5 bases of the junction unmatched. The CDR3 bases are TGTGCCACCAGCAGAGTGGGACAGGGGGGTGGCGGGGAGCTGTTTTTT. Protein sequence: CATSRVGQGGGGELFF.

The rearrangement uses TRBV28 and TRBJ1-2; D may be TRBD1 (6 bases). Germline loops: CDR1 MDHEN, CDR2 SYDVKM. This CDR3 contains 15 residues. Between the trimmed V and J ends, which lost 2 bases and 4 bases, there was a span of 14 bases. In DNA, the CDR3 is TGTGCCAGCAGTTTAGGGAACAGGGTCCGCTATGGCTACACCTTC. Its translation: CASSLGNRVRYGYTF.

The chain uses TRBV19 and TRBJ2-7, with D perhaps TRBD2 (5 bases). This CDR3 is built from 14 residues. V dropped 1 base and J dropped 2 bases, with 9 bases sitting between them. Looked up from germline, CDR1 is LNHDA and CDR2 is SQIVND (reference sequence). The CDR3 region has the DNA TGTGCCAGTAGTATAGCCGGGATGGCCTACGAGCAGTACTTC. Its protein is CASSIAGMAYEQYF.

The V and J genes are TRBV4-1 and TRBJ1-1; D is uncertain. CDR3 length equals 15 residues. With 2 bases removed from V and 3 bases from J, the gap between germline ends came to 13 bases. CDR1 and CDR2 from the germline V gene are MGHRA and YSYEKL. CDR3 amino acids: CASSQRSKTDTEAFF. The CDR3 bases are TGCGCCAGCAGCCAACGGAGTAAGACGGACACTGAAGCTTTCTTT.

The table lists this clone with a count of one. CDR3 nucleotides: TGTGCCAGCAGTTTAAGAGGACAGGGTCCGGATAGGAATCAGCCCCAGCATTTT. Translated: CASSLRGQGPDRNQPQHF. V usage is TRBV27 and J usage is TRBJ1-5; TRBD1 matches at 8 bases. This CDR3 spans 18 amino acids. CDR1 and CDR2 from the germline V gene are MNHEY and SMNVEV (reference sequence). After removal of 2 bases from V and 4 bases from J, the junction contained 13 bases not matched to a gene.

This clone was recorded once. This chain links TRBV5-1 with TRBJ1-5, with 7 bases fitting TRBD1. The CDR3 contains 14 residues. Germline V CDR1 and CDR2: SGHRS, YFSETQ. J lost 2 bases, V lost 4 bases, and 3 bases had no gene match. The chain's CDR3 is CASSVTGGNQPQHF. Here the CDR3 DNA reads TGCGCCAGCAGCGTCACAGGGGGCAATCAGCCCCAGCATTTT.